Listed below are T cell receptor beta chains from one sample, sequenced in a study of blood T cell repertoires in COVID-19. The assay was immunoSEQ multiplex PCR, and TCRdb's table has in-frame clones only and misses some. The data contain 150,000 to 200,000 clones, approximately 80% of them singletons. Sequencing was done on a sample of PBMCs or T cells enriched from blood (not recorded which). The receptors here all came from a man aged 50 or older who had recovered from COVID-19. Each CDR3 is given with its conserved first and last residue. The order of the fields is J gene, clone size, V gene, D gene, CDR3 DNA, CDR3 protein. The D gene is left open where the match is weak. Size is omitted from some rows. Given values are once, few, many or a class for expanded clones.

TRBJ1-6,-,TRBV2,-,TGTGCCAGCAGGGAACCGGGAAGCTCCTATAATTCACCCCTCCACTTT,CASREPGSSYNSPLHF
TRBJ1-4,once,TRBV29-1,-,TGCAGCGTCGGGAGTTCTAATGAAAAACTGTTTTTT,CSVGSSNEKLFF
TRBJ2-3,-,TRBV24-1,TRBD1,TGTGCCACCAGTGACCTACAGGGGATCGGCACAGATACGCAGTATTTT,CATSDLQGIGTDTQYF
TRBJ1-6,few,TRBV27,-,TGTGCCAGCAGGTCCCAGACGGGGGTTAACTCCTATAATTCACCCCTCCACTTT,CASRSQTGVNSYNSPLHF
TRBJ1-2,-,TRBV29-1,TRBD1,TGCAGCGCCTCGACGGGACAGGGCTACTATGGCTACACCTTC,CSASTGQGYYGYTF
TRBJ2-1,-,TRBV7-3,TRBD1,TGTGCCAGCAGCCCCGGGGACAGGGGCGCCTACAATGAGCAGTTCTTC,CASSPGDRGAYNEQFF
TRBJ2-5,-,TRBV6-5,-,TGTGCCAGCAGTCGAGGAGGGGACCGACAAGAGACCCAGTACTTC,CASSRGGDRQETQYF
TRBJ2-3,-,TRBV9,TRBD2,TGTGCCAGCAGCCGTACTAGCGAGGGAGATACGCAGTATTTT,CASSRTSEGDTQYF
TRBJ1-5,-,TRBV6-5,TRBD1,TGTGCCAGCAGTTTTTCCGGGACAGGGCTGCAGCCCCAGCATTTT,CASSFSGTGLQPQHF
TRBJ2-3,-,TRBV7-9,-,TGTGCCAGCAGCCCCCCACAGCGGGATACGCAGTATTTT,CASSPPQRDTQYF
TRBJ1-1,-,TRBV3-1/TRBV3-2,-,TGTGCCAGCAGCCAACAACTCGGCGGTGGTGAAGCTTTCTTT,CASSQQLGGGEAFF
TRBJ1-5,-,TRBV28,TRBD1,TGTGCCAGCAGTTGGGGACAGGGAACTCAGCCCCAGCATTTT,CASSWGQGTQPQHF
TRBJ2-3,-,TRBV11-2,TRBD2,TGTGCCAGCAGTTTTCGAGCGGGGGGGGTGTCAGATACGCAGTATTTT,CASSFRAGGVSDTQYF
TRBJ1-5,many,TRBV4-1,-,TGCGCCAGCAGCCAAGTTCCGGGGAATGGTGATCAGCCCCAGCATTTT,CASSQVPGNGDQPQHF
TRBJ2-7,-,TRBV19,-,TGTGCCAGTAGTGCTAATTGGGGTAGCGGACTATCCGGGTACGAGCAGTACTTC,CASSANWGSGLSGYEQYF
TRBJ2-3,-,TRBV6-5,TRBD2,TGTGCCAGCAAAGGCGGGAGGGCCCTGACAGATACGCAGTATTTT,CASKGGRALTDTQYF
TRBJ2-1,-,TRBV7-9,-,TGTGCCAGCAGCTTACGGCGGGAAATCTCCTACAATGAGCAGTTCTTC,CASSLRREISYNEQFF
TRBJ2-1,-,TRBV14,TRBD2,TGTGCCAGCAGCCAATGGGCTAGCGGGGTCGCGGGGTCCTACAATGAGCAGTTCTTC,CASSQWASGVAGSYNEQFF
TRBJ2-1,once,TRBV11-2,-,TGTGCCAGCAGCTTAGTTAGTGTCGAGCAGTTCTTC,CASSLVSVEQFF
TRBJ2-5,-,TRBV19,-,TGTGCCAGTAGTTACCGAGGGGCGGGGGAGACCCAGTACTTC,CASSYRGAGETQYF
TRBJ2-7,-,TRBV29-1,TRBD1,TGCAGCGCCCGCCCCGGGACAGGGACCGAGCAGTACTTC,CSARPGTGTEQYF
TRBJ1-2,-,TRBV19,-,TGTGCCAGTAGTCCCGATCCAGACAGCTATGGCTACACCTTC,CASSPDPDSYGYTF
TRBJ2-3,-,TRBV28,TRBD1,TGTGCCAGCAGGGGACAGGGGGCGCCGACAGATACGCAGTATTTT,CASRGQGAPTDTQYF
TRBJ1-2,few,TRBV9,-,TGTGCCAGCAGCGTAGATTTCCGGACAGATGGCTACACCTTC,CASSVDFRTDGYTF
TRBJ2-3,-,TRBV30,-,TGTGCCCGGAGGGTGGCAGGGGGCACAGATACGCAGTATTTT,CARRVAGGTDTQYF
TRBJ2-7,-,TRBV10-1,TRBD2,TGCGCCAGCAACGGACTAGCGGGAGGGCCTCGGGTGGCGAACGAGCAGTACTTC,CASNGLAGGPRVANEQYF
TRBJ1-1,once,TRBV7-9,TRBD1,TGTGCCAGCAGCCTCCGACAGGGAAGGGGGGACACTGAAGCTTTCTTT,CASSLRQGRGDTEAFF
TRBJ1-5,once,TRBV4-2,-,TGTGCCAGCAGCCAAGATCGGCAGAGGTCGGGGAGCAATCAGCCCCAGCATTTT,CASSQDRQRSGSNQPQHF
TRBJ2-7,-,TRBV27,TRBD2,TGTGCCAGCAGTTTCCAACCACAGGGCGGGAGGAACGAGCAGTACTTC,CASSFQPQGGRNEQYF
TRBJ1-1,few,TRBV20-1,-,TGCAGTGCTAGTCGCCCAACAGTGAACACTGAAGCTTTCTTT,CSASRPTVNTEAFF
TRBJ2-7,-,TRBV7-3,-,TGTGCCAGCAGCCAAACTGGGGGCAGGTTGAGCGAGCAGTACTTC,CASSQTGGRLSEQYF
TRBJ1-1,once,TRBV2,-,TGTGCCAGCAGTGTAGGAGGCACTGAAGCTTTCTTT,CASSVGGTEAFF
TRBJ1-5,-,TRBV11-2,-,TGTGCCAGCAGCCCTGGACAGACTACGCGTCAGCCCCAGCATTTT,CASSPGQTTRQPQHF
TRBJ1-4,-,TRBV27,TRBD1,TGTGCCAGCGGCCGGGACAGGGCAGAAAAACTGTTTTTT,CASGRDRAEKLFF
TRBJ2-5,-,TRBV11-3,-,TGTGCCAGCAGCTTAGGCACGGGGGGCCGAAAAGAGACCCAGTACTTC,CASSLGTGGRKETQYF
TRBJ1-4,few,TRBV28,-,TGTGCCAGCAGGCCCGCGAGTCGGGAAAAACTGTTTTTT,CASRPASREKLFF
TRBJ2-1,-,TRBV27,TRBD2,TGTGCCAGCAGCCCTCATTCCTCCGGGACTAGCCCGGGTGAGCAGTTCTTC,CASSPHSSGTSPGEQFF
TRBJ1-3,-,TRBV5-1,TRBD1,TGCGCCAGCAGCACTACAGGGGACGGAAACACCATATATTTT,CASSTTGDGNTIYF
TRBJ2-7,-,TRBV7-9,-,TGTGCCAGCAGCCCTGGGCAGGGGCCCAACTACGAGCAGTACTTC,CASSPGQGPNYEQYF
TRBJ1-2,-,TRBV18,-,TGTGCCAGCTCACCACCGGCACACCCAAACTATGGCTACACCTTC,CASSPPAHPNYGYTF
TRBJ2-7,many,TRBV7-2,-,TGTGCCAGCATCGAACCGGGGGTTGACTACGAGCAGTACTTC,CASIEPGVDYEQYF
TRBJ2-2,-,TRBV7-8,-,TGTGCCAGCAGCTTAGTGGTTTGGCAGGGGCGAACCGGGGAGCTGTTTTTT,CASSLVVWQGRTGELFF
TRBJ2-1,-,TRBV5-1,TRBD2,TGCGCCAGCAGCCTAGGACTAGCGGGGGGGCTGATTCCCGTATACAATGAGCAGTTCTTC,CASSLGLAGGLIPVYNEQFF
TRBJ2-1,-,TRBV3-1/TRBV3-2,-,TGTGCGGCGGAGGCCTACAATGAGCAGTTCTTC,CAAEAYNEQFF
TRBJ1-4,few,TRBV11-2,-,TGTGCCAGCACCCCAGGGGACGGTAATGAAAAACTGTTTTTT,CASTPGDGNEKLFF
TRBJ1-2,-,TRBV28,TRBD1,TGTGCCAGCAGTTTCGGGGACAGGGAGTATGCTGGCTACACCTTC,CASSFGDREYAGYTF
TRBJ2-3,-,TRBV19,-,TGTGCCAGTAGTATGTGGGCCTCAACAGATACGCAGTATTTT,CASSMWASTDTQYF
TRBJ2-3,-,TRBV7-2,TRBD2,TGTGCCAGCAGCTTAGCAGGAACTAGCGGGGGCTTCATGGATACGCAGTATTTT,CASSLAGTSGGFMDTQYF
TRBJ1-1,-,TRBV30,TRBD1,TGTGCCTGGACCGTCCTACCTAGACAGGGGAACTTT,CAWTVLPRQGNF
TRBJ2-7,-,TRBV5-1,-,TGCGCCAGCAGCTTGGCCGTCAGTTACTACGAGCAGTACTTC,CASSLAVSYYEQYF
TRBJ2-7,-,TRBV7-9,-,TGTGCCAGCAGCTCCCCAGCGGGCTCCTGGGAGCAGTACTTC,CASSSPAGSWEQYF